The 10 T cell receptor beta chains presented below share a single source sample, sequenced in a study of T cell repertoires in cytomegalovirus infection. In TCRdb, the reads were re-called with MiXCR into one record per CDR3 protein. The sample has a few hundred thousand distinct CDR3 sequences; about 30% are singletons. The sample was PBMCs. Every receptor here comes from a human donor in good health (CMV status not recorded). Some clones in this sample may be carry-over from other donors' samples.

In its sample, this clonotype was seen many times. J is TRBJ1-1 and V is TRBV7-6; D might be TRBD1 (5 bases). With 5 bases removed from V and 3 bases from J, the gap between germline ends came to 19 bases. The germline CDR1 and CDR2 sequences are SGHVS and FNYEAQ. This CDR3 has 16 amino acids. The DNA for the CDR3 is TGTGCCAGCAGCGACATTGAACAGGCGACCCACACTGAAGCTTTCTTT. Translating gives CASSDIEQATHTEAFF.

In this sample, this clonotype turned up many times. The rearrangement links TRBV11-2 to TRBJ2-2; 9 bases align to TRBD2. CDR1 is SGHAT, CDR2 FQNNGV, per germline. The junction had 8 bases not matched to a gene; V was cut back by 2 bases and J by 4 bases. This CDR3 is built from 17 residues. The CDR3 protein is CASSLPGLARFTGELFF. The DNA for the CDR3 is TGTGCCAGCAGCTTACCGGGACTAGCACGTTTCACCGGGGAGCTGTTTTTT.

The chain combines TRBV11-2 with TRBJ2-2, with no clear D. The length of the CDR3 is 17 residues. V was pared by 5 bases and J by 4 bases, with 20 bases between. Germline V gene lookup returns CDR1 SGHAT and CDR2 FQNNGV. The CDR3 here is CASSATHLGPSTGELFF. The CDR3 bases are TGTGCCAGCAGCGCAACCCATTTAGGGCCGAGCACCGGGGAGCTGTTTTTT.

This chain joins TRBV20-1 and TRBJ2-3; 8 bases line up with TRBD2. Germline CDR1 is DFQATT and CDR2 is SNEGSKA (reference sequence). This CDR3 is 13 amino acids long. The V segment lost 5 bases and the J segment 4 bases; nucleotides outside the gene matches: 5. CDR3 coding DNA: TGCAGTGCTCCCACGGGGGGGGCAGATACGCAGTATTTT. This gives the protein CSAPTGGADTQYF.

The chain combines TRBV20-1 with TRBJ2-1, with D perhaps matching TRBD2 (5 bases). Germline V gene lookup returns CDR1 DFQATT and CDR2 SNEGSKA (reference sequence). There are 13 residues in the CDR3. Trimming pared 6 bases from V and 6 bases from J, leaving 15 bases between. CDR3 sequence reads: CSAGKNGGNEQFF. The DNA of the CDR3 is TGCAGTGCGGGGAAAAACGGAGGCAATGAGCAGTTCTTC.

In this sample, this clonotype turned up many times. This chain connects TRBV7-2 to TRBJ2-7, with D tentatively TRBD1 or TRBD2 (5 bases each). Germline CDR1 SGHTA, CDR2 FQGNSA. V shed 1 base and J shed 4 bases, with 11 bases lying between them. This CDR3 has 14 amino acids. The CDR3 reads CASSLGGSLYEQYF. CDR3 bases: TGTGCCAGCAGCTTAGGGGGGAGTCTATACGAGCAGTACTTC.

The chain carries TRBV2 and TRBJ2-2; no reliable D call. With 4 bases removed from V and 0 bases from J, the gap between germline ends came to 6 bases. CDR1 SNHLY and CDR2 FYNNEI come from the germline V gene. This CDR3 has 14 amino acids. The CDR3 spells CASSGWTNTGELFF. CDR3 DNA sequence: TGTGCCAGCAGTGGTTGGACGAACACCGGGGAGCTGTTTTTT. Drawing the rest from reference TRBV2 and TRBJ2-2, the complete variable domain is EPEVTQTPSHQVTQMGQEVILRCVPISNHLYFYWYRQILGQKVEFLVSFYNNEISEKSEIFDDQFSVERPDGSNFTLKIRSTKLEDSAMYFCASSGWTNTGELFFGEGSRLTVL.

This clonotype was seen more than once but under ten times. The chain is built from TRBV7-2 and TRBJ1-2, with D hard to call. Trimming took 5 bases from V and 4 from J, leaving 17 bases between them. From germline, CDR1 is SGHTA and CDR2 FQGNSA. The CDR3 extends over 15 amino acids. The CDR3 is CASSPRASLSYGYTF. The DNA for the CDR3 is TGTGCCAGCAGCCCCCGGGCCTCTCTGTCCTATGGCTACACCTTC. The entire variable domain, with the rest obtained from reference TRBV7-2 and TRBJ1-2, is as follows: GAGVSQSPSNKVTEKGKDVELRCDPISGHTALYWYRQSLGQGLEFLIYFQGNSAPDKSGLPSDRFSAERTGGSVSTLTIQRTQQEDSAVYLCASSPRASLSYGYTFGSGTRLTVV.

The rearrangement uses TRBV3-1 and TRBJ1-5; D not resolved. CDR3 length: 15 amino acids. CDR1 is LGHDT and CDR2 is YNNKEL in the germline V gene (reference sequence). V lost 1 base to trimming and J lost 3 bases, with 10 bases between them. The CDR3 loop reads CASSQGRNFNQPQHF. In DNA form, the CDR3 reads TGTGCCAGCAGCCAAGGTAGAAACTTCAATCAGCCCCAGCATTTT.

The chain employs TRBV24-1 and TRBJ2-1; TRBD2 agrees at 11 bases. The J segment lost 0 bases and the V segment lost 8 bases, leaving 23 bases of the junction unmatched. The CDR3 is 22 amino acids. Germline V gives CDR1 KGHDR, CDR2 SFDVKD. The CDR3 here is CATNLRLRLGLAAISSYNEQFF. The CDR3 region has the DNA TGTGCCACCAATCTCAGGCTGCGATTGGGACTAGCGGCTATTAGCTCCTACAATGAGCAGTTCTTC.